These 26 T cell receptor beta chains share one sample of origin, sequenced in a study of blood T cells in healthy people across ages. Together with a sample-barcoded 5' primer, a J-beta primer mix was included in a second PCR lasting roughly 6 to 12 cycles. TCRdb passed the 5' RACE reads through MiXCR, listing each CDR3 protein once. The data contain approximately 900,000 distinct CDR3 sequences, about 27% of them singletons. The same sample was also studied in work on T cells of mothers and their children.

The specimen sequenced was blood. These receptors originate from a woman aged 40-49 years in good health.

Only a few counts were recorded for this clonotype. The junction shows a germline mismatch at one end, possibly a read error. CDR3 protein: CASSATRAGFMNTGAFF. For the CDR3, the DNA is TGTGCCAGCAGCGCCACCCGGGCGGGGTTTATGAACACTGGAGCTTTCTTT. The rearrangement joins TRBV7-8 to TRBJ1-1; D is uncertain. This CDR3 spans 17 amino acids. Germline V gene data show CDR1 as SGHVS and CDR2 as FQNEAQ. The full variable domain, rest sourced from reference TRBV7-8 and TRBJ1-1, is GAGVSQSPRYKVAKRGQDVALRCDPISGHVSLFWYQQALGQGPEFLTYFQNEAQLDKSGLPSDRFFAERPEGSVSTLKIQRTQQEDSAVYLCASSATRAGFMNTGAFFGQGTRLTVV.

This sequence joins TRBV5-6 and TRBJ2-1; 7 bases fit TRBD1. The CDR3 runs to 16 residues. CDR1 is SGHDT, CDR2 YYEEEE, per germline. Germline trimming cut 1 base from V and 2 bases from J; bases unmatched to any gene: 6. CDR3 sequence (DNA): TGTGCCAGCAGCTTGTACCGGGACAGCGCCTACAATGAGCAGTTCTTC. Translation gives CASSLYRDSAYNEQFF.

The rearrangement joins TRBV5-1 to TRBJ1-2; perhaps TRBD1 as D (6 bases). Germline V CDR1 and CDR2: SGHRS, YFSETQ. The CDR3 has 14 residues. The ends were cut back, 4 bases at V and 5 bases at J, with 15 bases in the middle. This chain's CDR3 is CASSAAGQTYGYTF. CDR3 sequence (DNA): TGCGCCAGCAGCGCCGCCGGACAGACTTATGGCTACACCTTC.

Concerning this clonotype itself: This may stem from a read error, because a much larger clone lies one nucleotide away. The CDR3 region is CASSSGLDRGTRYF. Written as DNA, the CDR3 is TGTGCCAGCAGCTCAGGGTTGGACAGAGGGACCCGGTACTTC. V is TRBV7-2 and J is TRBJ2-5, with D tentatively TRBD1 (6 bases). The germline V gene encodes CDR1 SGHTA and CDR2 FQGNSA. The CDR3 sequence is 14 residues long.

A few counts support this clonotype. The chain employs TRBV20-1 and TRBJ2-5, with D tentatively TRBD1 (6 bases). Between the trimmed V and J ends, which lost 5 bases and 5 bases, there was a span of 18 bases. Looked up from germline, CDR1 is DFQATT and CDR2 is SNEGSKA (reference sequence). This CDR3 contains 14 residues. CDR3 DNA sequence: TGCAGTGCTGCCCTAGCTCAGGGGCACGAGACCCAGTACTTC. It codes for CSAALAQGHETQYF.

The table lists this clonotype with many counts. V gene TRBV6-5 combines with J gene TRBJ1-2; D gene unclear. The CDR3 is made up of 15 amino acids. V was pared by 6 bases and J by 5 bases, with 19 bases between. CDR1 and CDR2 (germline): MNHEY, SVGAGI. The CDR3 loop is CASSVSPSVKYGYTF. In DNA, the CDR3 is TGTGCCAGCAGCGTCAGCCCTAGCGTTAAATATGGCTACACCTTC.

J is TRBJ1-6 and V is TRBV7-8; D is unresolved. Germline V gives CDR1 SGHVS, CDR2 FQNEAQ. This CDR3 has 17 amino acids. Trimming removed 1 base at V and 5 bases at J, with 15 bases between. The CDR3 nucleotides read TGTGCCAGCAGCTTAGAAAGCCTCCTTTACGATAATTCACCCCTCCACTTT. This translates into CASSLESLLYDNSPLHF.

With regard to this clonotype: A much more abundant neighbour one base away suggests this may be a read error. The rearrangement links TRBV7-9 to TRBJ2-5; 10 bases map to TRBD2. The J call is doubtful: the DNA matches TRBJ2-1 better. The CDR3 sequence is 16 residues long. Germline CDR1 reads SEHNR; CDR2 reads FQNEAQ (reference sequence). CDR3 sequence: CASSLKSSGGQETQFF. Here the CDR3 DNA reads TGTGCCAGCAGCTTAAAATCTAGCGGGGGTCAAGAGACCCAGTTCTTC.

This clonotype was found a few times. The J gene is TRBJ2-5, the V gene TRBV11-1, with 9 bases lining up with TRBD2. The V gene's germline CDR1 is SGHAT and CDR2 FQDESV (reference sequence). This CDR3 comprises 15 residues. V was clipped by 4 bases and J by 5 bases; unmatched bases: 8. CDR3 sequence: CASSSGLTSGETQYF. CDR3 sequence (DNA): TGTGCCAGCAGCTCTGGGTTGACTAGCGGCGAGACCCAGTACTTC.

With respect to this clonotype: A much larger clone sits a single nucleotide away, making a read error possible. The chain recombines TRBV6-4 with TRBJ2-1; D is unclear. The DNA end is more similar to TRBJ2-7, so the J call may be wrong. Germline CDR1 reads MRHNA; CDR2 reads SNTAGT. This CDR3 comprises 15 residues. The CDR3 reads CASSDVVGPYNEQYF. Written as DNA, the CDR3 is TGTGCCAGCAGTGACGTGGTCGGGCCCTACAATGAGCAGTACTTC.

V is TRBV6-2 or TRBV6-3 and J is TRBJ1-4, with D possibly matching TRBD1 (6 bases). The germline V and J ends were trimmed by 2 bases and 16 bases, with 23 bases remaining between them. The CDR3 sequence is 15 residues long. Germline V gene sequence: CDR1 MNHEY, CDR2 SVGEGT. CDR3 region: CASSYQGQVTDTQFF. The CDR3 nucleotides are TGTGCCAGCAGTTACCAGGGACAAGTGACAGATACGCAGTTTTTT.

This chain uses TRBV12-3 or TRBV12-4 with TRBJ2-4, with D possibly being TRBD1 (6 bases). V lost 2 bases, J lost 1 base, and 9 bases lay in between. The CDR3 is 15 residues long. The CDR3 loop is CASSLRTEAKNIQYF. In DNA form, the CDR3 reads TGTGCCAGCAGTTTAAGGACAGAGGCCAAAAACATTCAGTACTTC.

This clonotype was detected ten times or more. This chain links TRBV12-3 or TRBV12-4 with TRBJ2-5; D is uncertain. The CDR3 loop spans 11 amino acids. The V gene lost 1 base and the J gene lost 6 bases, with 3 bases spanning the gap. CDR3 DNA: TGTGCCAGCAGTTTAGAGAAGACCCAGTACTTC. Translating gives CASSLEKTQYF.

This clonotype has only one observation. Since a much larger clone is just one base distant, this may be a read error. The chain recombines TRBV7-8 with TRBJ1-6, with D unresolved. Germline CDR1 is SGHVS and CDR2 is FQNEAQ. The length of the CDR3 is 14 residues. The CDR3 DNA follows: TGTGCCAGCGGCTTAGGTAGCGACTGGACACCCCTCCACTTT. Its translation: CASGLGSDWTPLHF.

This clonotype was detected only a few times. This chain uses TRBV2 with TRBJ1-2; D gene unclear. V gave up 8 bases and J gave up 8 bases, with 15 bases separating them. The length of the CDR3 is 12 residues. Germline CDR1 and CDR2: SNHLY and FYNNEI. CDR3 coding DNA: TGTGCCAGCTCCCCCGTTAGGCCGGGCTACACCTTC. Amino acids: CASSPVRPGYTF.

V usage is TRBV5-6 and J usage is TRBJ1-2; a weak D match, TRBD1 (5 bases). V was clipped by 4 bases and J by 0 bases, with 13 bases between them. The germline gives CDR1 SGHDT, CDR2 YYEEEE. The CDR3 spans 15 residues. CDR3 residues: CASSPGRSPNYGYTF. In DNA, the CDR3 is TGTGCCAGCAGCCCGGGACGGAGCCCTAACTATGGCTACACCTTC. The variable domain in full, completed from reference TRBV5-6 and TRBJ1-2, reads DAGVTQSPTHLIKTRGQQVTLRCSPKSGHDTVSWYQQALGQGPQFIFQYYEEEERQRGNFPDRFSGHQFPNYSSELNVNALLLGDSALYLCASSPGRSPNYGYTFGSGTRLTVV.

The V call is TRBV24-1, the J call TRBJ2-1, with a possible D match to TRBD1 (6 bases). This CDR3 region has 13 residues. In germline, CDR1 is KGHDR, CDR2 SFDVKD. V was trimmed by 4 bases and J by 10 bases, leaving 13 bases between them. Here the CDR3 DNA reads TGTGCCACCAGTGAACTGGACAGCTCCGAGCAGTTCTTC. It translates to CATSELDSSEQFF.

As for this clonotype: A much larger clone is a single base away; this may be a read error. The gene calls are TRBV4-3 and TRBJ2-7; D is unresolved. The germline gives CDR1 LGHNA, CDR2 YSLEER. V lost 0 bases to trimming and J lost 5 bases, with 8 bases between them. The CDR3 runs to 13 residues. DNA of the CDR3: TGCGCCAGCAGCCAAGACACGGAACACGAGCAGTACTTC. This encodes CASSQDTEHEQYF.

This chain connects TRBV7-3 to TRBJ2-5; D is perhaps TRBD2 (5 bases). CDR3 length: 15 amino acids. V gave up 4 bases and J gave up 5 bases, with 17 bases separating them. Germline V lookup: CDR1 SGHTA, CDR2 FQGTGA. The CDR3 loop reads CASSSQGSGIETQYF. CDR3 DNA: TGTGCCAGCAGCTCACAAGGGTCGGGGATCGAGACCCAGTACTTC. Filled out from reference TRBV7-3 and TRBJ2-5, the complete variable domain reads GAGVSQTPSNKVTEKGKYVELRCDPISGHTALYWYRQSLGQGPEFLIYFQGTGAADDSGLPNDRFFAVRPEGSVSTLKIQRTERGDSAVYLCASSSQGSGIETQYFGPGTRLLVL.

V is TRBV7-2 and J is TRBJ2-7; 8 bases match TRBD2. From germline, CDR1 is SGHTA and CDR2 FQGNSA. After removal of 1 base from V and 6 bases from J, the junction contained 5 bases not matched to a gene. CDR3 length: 14 amino acids. The CDR3 nucleotides read TGTGCCAGCAGCTTAGAAATTCGGGGGGGCGAGCAGTACTTC. Its translation is CASSLEIRGGEQYF.

This sequence joins TRBV18 and TRBJ1-1, with D possibly being TRBD1 (5 bases). Trimming left V 2 bases short and J 4 bases short, with 23 bases between. Germline values: CDR1 KGHSH, CDR2 LQKENI. The length of the CDR3 is 18 residues. For the CDR3, the DNA is TGTGCCAGCTCACCAATCGGGGCAACGTCACGTATGAGCACTGAAGCTTTCTTT. As protein: CASSPIGATSRMSTEAFF. Filled out from reference TRBV18 and TRBJ1-1, the complete variable domain reads NAGVMQNPRHLVRRRGQEARLRCSPMKGHSHVYWYRQLPEEGLKFMVYLQKENIIDESGMPKERFSAEFPKEGPSILRIQQVVRGDSAAYFCASSPIGATSRMSTEAFFGQGTRLTVV.

This clonotype was counted ten times or more. This chain links TRBV7-2 with TRBJ2-7; TRBD1 agrees at 9 bases. The CDR3 length is 15 residues. Germline V lookup: CDR1 SGHTA, CDR2 FQGNSA. J was trimmed by 6 bases and V by 4 bases; bases with no gene match: 10. This chain's CDR3 is CASSSGPGQGFEQYF. The DNA of the CDR3 is TGTGCCAGCAGCTCGGGACCGGGACAGGGTTTCGAGCAGTACTTC.

The V and J genes are TRBV5-1 and TRBJ2-1; 11 bases fit TRBD2. The length of the CDR3 is 16 residues. In germline, CDR1 is SGHRS, CDR2 YFSETQ. Trimming cost V 4 bases and J 5 bases; bases outside gene matches: 8. For the CDR3, the DNA is TGCGCCAGCAGCCAAAGAGCTAGCGGGGGGAACAATGAGCAGTTCTTC. Its translation is CASSQRASGGNNEQFF.

The chain recombines TRBV7-2 with TRBJ2-1; 12 bases fit TRBD2. The CDR3 runs 18 residues. V was clipped by 1 base and J by 0 bases; unmatched bases: 4. Germline loops: CDR1 SGHTA, CDR2 FQGNSA. CDR3 bases: TGTGCCAGCAGCTTAGATCTAGCGGGGGGGAGCTCCTACAATGAGCAGTTCTTC. This gives the protein CASSLDLAGGSSYNEQFF.

The V and J genes are TRBV7-2 and TRBJ2-2; the match to TRBD2 covers 9 bases. The V gene end was trimmed by 4 bases and the J gene end by 3 bases; junction bases not matched to a gene: 6. The CDR3 covers 16 residues. Germline V gene data show CDR1 as SGHTA and CDR2 as FQGNSA. CDR3 amino acids: CASSSRQRGDTGELFF. CDR3 nucleotides: TGTGCCAGCAGCTCTCGCCAGCGGGGGGACACCGGGGAGCTGTTTTTT.

This rearrangement joins TRBV5-6 to TRBJ2-3, with D perhaps being TRBD1 or TRBD2 (5 bases each). V dropped 0 bases and J dropped 2 bases, with 13 bases sitting between them. Germline CDR1 reads SGHDT; CDR2 reads YYEEEE. This CDR3 comprises 16 residues. CDR3 loop: CASSLARGPNTDTQYF. CDR3 DNA sequence: TGTGCCAGCAGCTTGGCCCGGGGCCCTAACACAGATACGCAGTATTTT. Complete variable domain (other parts from reference TRBV5-6 and TRBJ2-3): DAGVTQSPTHLIKTRGQQVTLRCSPKSGHDTVSWYQQALGQGPQFIFQYYEEEERQRGNFPDRFSGHQFPNYSSELNVNALLLGDSALYLCASSLARGPNTDTQYFGPGTRLTVL.